What follows describes a single T cell receptor beta chain. Only a few counts were recorded for this clone. Its antigen remains undetermined. Sequencing ends 3 residues short of the CDR3 end; the germline J gene provides the rest. This sample stems from a study of T cell clonality in common variable immunodeficiency (dated by TCRdb to 2013 to 2016). Study-wide findings and limitations: The authors noted that sequencing repertoires of T cell subpopulations would be needed to clarify what caused the increased clonality in CVID. Increased TCRbeta clonality was found in CVID subjects compared with healthy controls (t-test p = 0.018), with the increase being most characteristic of about a third of subjects. Fewer TCRbeta clones were shared among CVID subjects than among healthy controls (p < 0.0001). Even though DNA input was the same, control samples had an average of about 89,000 unique sequences each, compared with about 30,000 in CVID samples. CVID TCRbeta sequences reportedly showed fewer deletions and N-nucleotide insertions and lacked highly modified clones with 13 or more V deletions. Differences among patients in the CVID cohort limited the correlations between repertoire features and clinical complications.

Equivalent amounts of genomic DNA from CVID and control samples were used as sequencing input. For every sample, a 60 bp segment covering the rearranged TCRbeta CDR3 region was amplified and then sequenced. The immunoSEQ assay, a bias-corrected multiplex PCR with high-throughput sequencing, was employed for TCRbeta amplification. Per the original workflow: Each unique nucleotide sequence was treated as a clone and annotated with V, D and J genes, copy number and frequency. Sequences were labeled productive if in frame, and non-productive if out of frame or containing stop codons. As previously described, clonality was calculated on the basis of Shannon's entropy. The predicted amino acid sequences of productive clones were used to derive mean CDR3 Kyte-Doolittle hydropathy. Using the R hclust function, scaled V gene usage was clustered hierarchically with Manhattan distance and complete linkage. Clone sharing by CDR3 amino acid sequence was assessed by resampling 12 repertoires per group over 100 rounds. Repertoires were searched for approximately 70 published EBV-specific and around 230 published CMV-specific TCRbeta sequences. A couple of CVID samples that yielded fewer than 10,000 sequences were excluded from the analysis, so roughly 42 CVID repertoires were retained. Imported from immuneACCESS, the table was reduced by TCRdb to in-frame sequences with V and J called. These copies leave out some clones; in studies compared against another copy, an unresolved V gene accounts for under half, and the cause of the remainder is not known. That table supplies the V and J calls and clone size; D and trimming were determined from the DNA. The sample counts around 33,000 clones, each observed more than once. The leading ten clones occupy about 27% of the sample.

Standard criteria, namely reduction of serum IgG, IgA and/or IgM below the normal range together with specific antibody deficiency, were applied for the diagnosis of CVID. The CVID group comprised some 44 subjects, 15 or so female and roughly 30 male, aged about 9 to 70 years with a mean age of roughly 36. Predominantly Caucasian heritage was noted among both the CVID patients and the healthy controls. All CVID subjects had received replacement immunoglobulin therapy for at least one year at the time of study participation. When blood was collected, none of the CVID subjects were ill or on immunomodulatory or immunosuppressive medication. Heparinized peripheral whole blood samples of 5 to 8 ml were collected from each donor. TCRbeta CDR3 repertoires were sequenced from genomic DNA of adults with common variable immune deficiency (CVID) and healthy adult controls. Diluted blood was density-centrifuged over Hypaque 1077 or Ficoll-Paque to isolate peripheral blood mononuclear cells. Genomic DNA was extracted from unsorted mononuclear cells by Qiagen column purification or by a centrifugation-based method.

The CDR1 and CDR2 encoded by the germline V gene are SNHLY and FYNNEI. V and J are truncated by 7 bases and 1 base respectively, leaving an intervening sequence of 5 bases. The cysteine opens and the phenylalanine closes a CDR3 of 11 amino acids. The DNA shown is the part of the CDR3 that was read: 24 bases, in frame from base 1. This clonotype originated in a human donor with common variable immunodeficiency. The V and J segments used are TRBV2 and TRBJ2-7, with no confidently assigned D gene. The sequenced sample consisted of peripheral blood mononuclear cells. The CDR3 protein is CASTQSYEQYF. The CDR3 bases that were read are TGTGCCAGCACACAGTCCTACGAG.